This T cell receptor beta chain came from a study of cytomegalovirus exposure and HLA in healthy donors. Findings of the study overall: In a later analysis, CMV-associated beta chains were mostly HLA-associated, it appeared.

Use of 60 Vbeta and 13 Jbeta primers characterized the PCR. Some clones are missing from TCRdb's copy, which holds only in-frame ones; the method was immunoSEQ multiplex PCR. This table holds some 180,000 clones, roughly 75% found once. As to this clone: Its cognate antigen is unknown.

This CDR3 comprises 17 residues. CDR1 and CDR2 (germline): MGHRA, YSYEKL. Germline trimming cut 4 bases from V and 3 bases from J; bases unmatched to any gene: 8. The J gene is TRBJ2-2, the V gene TRBV4-1; 10 bases agree with TRBD2. The sequenced material came from PBMCs. This clonotype originated in a woman in her twenties or thirties in good health and CMV-seronegative. CDR3 protein: CASSPVASGGYTGELFF. The CDR3 DNA reads as TGCGCCAGCAGCCCAGTCGCTAGCGGGGGTTACACCGGGGAGCTGTTTTTT.